The sequence of this TCR beta chain was determined in a study of T cells in tuberculosis. Time point in this sample: new active TB diagnosis, blood taken before or within 7 days of starting treatment. On average roughly 92,000 T cells per donor were immunosequenced. There are 17 residues in the CDR3. In germline, CDR1 is MDHEN, CDR2 SYDVKM. The V end lost 1 base, the J end lost 6 bases, and 19 bases lay between the germline ends. The table came from immunoSEQ multiplex PCR; TCRdb's copy has only in-frame clones and leaves some out. This sample carries tens of thousands of clones, about 85% of them seen once, and the ten largest clones take more than 12%.

The gene calls are TRBV28 and TRBJ1-5; the D is unclear. The material was PBMCs, obtained at tuberculosis diagnosis. This clonotype was sampled from an adult with tuberculosis. As DNA, the CDR3 is TGTGCCAGCAGTTTATCTTTCGGGGAAAACCGAGGTCAGCCCCAGCATTTT. As protein: CASSLSFGENRGQPQHF.